This T cell receptor beta chain comes out of a study of cytomegalovirus exposure and HLA in healthy donors. Looking at the study overall: An early data release held some 85 million unique TCRs from HLA-typed donors. Regarding the study as a whole: Owing to their indistinguishability, certain V segments, notably TRBV6-2 and TRBV6-3, were excluded.

Of note for this clone: The antigen is not known.

Germline CDR1 is MNHEY and CDR2 is SMNVEV (reference sequence). V lost 2 bases and J 1 base, leaving 12 bases between the germline ends. The CDR3 has 16 amino acids. A multiplex PCR was run with 60 Vbeta primers and 13 Jbeta primers. Profiling relied on immunoSEQ multiplex PCR, and the TCRdb table lists in-frame clones only, not all of them. The sample lists approximately 99,000 clones, around 72% occurring once. The rearrangement links TRBV27 to TRBJ2-1; D is perhaps TRBD1 (5 bases). The receptor was derived from a man aged 35 to 55 in good health and CMV-seronegative. Sequencing was done on a sample of PBMCs. This CDR3 is CASSLTQAISYNEQFF. As DNA, the CDR3 is TGTGCCAGCAGTTTAACACAGGCAATATCCTACAATGAGCAGTTCTTC.